This TCR beta chain was obtained from a study of beta chain features in type 1 diabetes. Study-wide findings and caveats: Among all four CD4+ subsets, Type 1 diabetes patients had TCRB CDR3s that were moderately but significantly shorter.

As to this clone: Its antigen is not known.

Expressed TCRB transcripts were sequenced, since all the RNA that had been isolated was reverse transcribed. Some 4 million reads were obtained on average from naive, central memory and regulatory T cell samples. The method was immunoSEQ multiplex PCR; TCRdb's version includes in-frame clones alone and lacks a portion of them. The sample has 300,000 to 350,000 clones, roughly a tenth seen once. There are 16 residues in the CDR3. The ends lost 0 bases at V and 5 bases at J; junction bases unmatched: 4. CDR1 and CDR2 (germline): SGDLS, YYNGEE. The sequenced material came from central memory CD4+ T cells from blood. The rearrangement uses TRBV9 and TRBJ2-1, with 11 positions matching TRBD2. This TCR was sampled from a man aged 25-45 years with type 1 diabetes. This CDR3 reads CASSVGLLAGDNEQFF. The CDR3 nucleotides are TGTGCCAGCAGCGTAGGCTTACTAGCGGGGGACAATGAGCAGTTCTTC.